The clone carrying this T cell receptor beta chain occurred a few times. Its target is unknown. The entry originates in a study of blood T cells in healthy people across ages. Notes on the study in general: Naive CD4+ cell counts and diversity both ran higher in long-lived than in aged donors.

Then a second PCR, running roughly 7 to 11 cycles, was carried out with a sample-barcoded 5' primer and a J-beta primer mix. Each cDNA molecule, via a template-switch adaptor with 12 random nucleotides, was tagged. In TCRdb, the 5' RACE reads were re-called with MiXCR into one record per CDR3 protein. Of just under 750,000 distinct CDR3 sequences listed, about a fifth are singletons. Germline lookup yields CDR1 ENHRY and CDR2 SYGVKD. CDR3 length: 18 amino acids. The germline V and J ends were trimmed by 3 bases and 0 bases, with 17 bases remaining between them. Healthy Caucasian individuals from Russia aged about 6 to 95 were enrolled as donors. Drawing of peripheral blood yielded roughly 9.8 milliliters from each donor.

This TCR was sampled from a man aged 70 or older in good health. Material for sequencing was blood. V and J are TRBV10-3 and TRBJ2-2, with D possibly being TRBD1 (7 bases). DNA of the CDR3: TGTGCCATCAGTGACTTGGGCCAGGGGGGACCGAACACCGGGGAGCTGTTTTTT. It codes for CAISDLGQGGPNTGELFF.